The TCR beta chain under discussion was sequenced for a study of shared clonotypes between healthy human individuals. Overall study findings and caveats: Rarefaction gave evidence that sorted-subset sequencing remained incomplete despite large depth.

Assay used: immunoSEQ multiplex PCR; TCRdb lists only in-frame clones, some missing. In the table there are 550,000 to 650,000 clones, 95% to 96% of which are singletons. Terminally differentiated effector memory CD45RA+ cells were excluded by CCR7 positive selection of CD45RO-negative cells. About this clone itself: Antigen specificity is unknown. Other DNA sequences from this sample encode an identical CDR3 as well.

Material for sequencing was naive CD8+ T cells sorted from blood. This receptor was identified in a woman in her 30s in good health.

The CDR3 is CASSSGTGFAGGTEAFF. The CDR3 DNA sequence: TGCGCCAGCAGCTCCGGGACAGGGTTTGCTGGCGGCACTGAAGCTTTCTTT. This chain links TRBV5-1 with TRBJ1-1; 9 nucleotides agree with TRBD1. Germline CDR1 and CDR2: SGHRS and YFSETQ. V lost 3 bases to trimming and J lost 4 bases; unmatched junction nucleotides: 13. The CDR3 has 17 residues.